This T cell receptor (beta chain) is drawn from a study of T cell responses to AZD1222 COVID-19 vaccine. Notes on the study in general: At study baseline, merely more than 5 AZD1222 recipients were seropositive. Close to half of spike-specific TCRs reportedly recognize unmutated variant regions. At 160-218 and 743-854, vaccine-associated CD4 TCRs were dominant, and they spanned spike.

Points on this clone: The antigen is unknown.

Clones were sequenced by immunoSEQ multiplex PCR, and TCRdb holds only the in-frame ones, with some missing. The sample has tens of thousands of clones, 75% to 90% seen once. V was clipped by 5 bases and J by 2 bases, with 16 bases between them. The CDR3 has 16 residues. CDR1 SGHVS and CDR2 FQNEAQ come from the germline V gene. The material was peripheral blood, obtained on day 0 of AZD1222 vaccination. The chain recombines TRBV7-8 with TRBJ1-5; D not resolved. The sequence derives from an adult in good health. The CDR3 protein is CASSQVGGDGNQPQHF. The CDR3 nucleotides are TGTGCCAGCAGCCAGGTCGGCGGGGATGGCAATCAGCCCCAGCATTTT.